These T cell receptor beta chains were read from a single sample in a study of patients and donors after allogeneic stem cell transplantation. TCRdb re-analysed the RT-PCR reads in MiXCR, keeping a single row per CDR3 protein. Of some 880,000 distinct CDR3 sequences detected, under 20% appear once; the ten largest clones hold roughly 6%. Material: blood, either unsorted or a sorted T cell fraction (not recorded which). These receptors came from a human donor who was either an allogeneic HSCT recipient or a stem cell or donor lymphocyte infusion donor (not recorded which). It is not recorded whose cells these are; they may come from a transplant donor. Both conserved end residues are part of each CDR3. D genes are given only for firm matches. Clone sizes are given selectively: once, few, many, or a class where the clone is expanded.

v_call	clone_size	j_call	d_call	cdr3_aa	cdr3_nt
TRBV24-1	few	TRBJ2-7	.	CATSDLGSYEQYF	TGTGCCACCAGTGATTTGGGGTCCTACGAGCAGTACTTC
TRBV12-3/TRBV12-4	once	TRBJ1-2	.	CASREDGGGGPGYTF	TGTGCCAGCAGGGAAGACGGGGGCGGAGGGCCCGGCTACACCTTC
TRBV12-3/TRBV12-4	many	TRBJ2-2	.	CASSFYLQGSGELFF	TGTGCCAGCAGTTTCTATCTACAGGGCTCCGGGGAGCTGTTTTTT
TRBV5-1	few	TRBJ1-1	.	CASNLGKNTEAFF	TGCGCCAGCAACCTGGGGAAGAACACTGAAGCTTTCTTT
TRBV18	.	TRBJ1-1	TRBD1	CASSPKQGAEAFF	TGTGCCAGCTCACCGAAACAGGGGGCGGAAGCTTTCTTT
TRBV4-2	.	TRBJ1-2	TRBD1	CASSQEDNNRGSYGYTF	TGTGCCAGCAGCCAAGAAGATAACAACAGGGGAAGCTATGGCTACACCTTC
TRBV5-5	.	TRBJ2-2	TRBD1	CASGGQGTGTGELFF	TGTGCCAGCGGGGGACAGGGAACGGGCACCGGGGAGCTGTTTTTT
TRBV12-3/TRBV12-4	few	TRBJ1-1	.	CASRRSFRGTEAFF	TGTGCCAGCAGGAGGTCCTTCCGGGGGACTGAAGCTTTCTTT
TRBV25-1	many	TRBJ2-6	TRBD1	CASRQTGAGANVLTF	TGTGCCAGCAGACAGACAGGGGCTGGGGCCAACGTCCTGACTTTC
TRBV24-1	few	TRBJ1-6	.	CATSDPTSPLHF	TGTGCCACCAGTGATCCTACTTCACCCCTCCACTTT
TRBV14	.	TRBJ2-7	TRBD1	CASGRTGASYEQYF	TGTGCCAGCGGACGGACAGGAGCGTCCTACGAGCAGTACTTC
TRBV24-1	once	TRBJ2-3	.	CATSDPIGTNTEHTDTQYF	TGTGCCACCAGTGACCCCATCGGGACCAATACGGAACACACAGATACGCAGTATTTT
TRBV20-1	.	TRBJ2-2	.	CSARGVGGAGPGELFF	TGCAGTGCTAGAGGGGTCGGGGGCGCCGGGCCCGGGGAGCTGTTTTTT
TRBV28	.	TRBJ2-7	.	CASNLGGNYEQYF	TGTGCCAGCAACTTGGGCGGCAATTACGAGCAGTACTTC
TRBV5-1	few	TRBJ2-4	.	CASSLDGAGRDIQYF	TGCGCCAGCAGCTTGGATGGAGCAGGGCGGGACATTCAGTACTTC
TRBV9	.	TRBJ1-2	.	CASSAKWESNYGYTF	TGTGCCAGCAGCGCGAAATGGGAGTCTAACTATGGCTACACCTTC
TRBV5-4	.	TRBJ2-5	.	CASSHPSLTQYF	TGTGCCAGCAGCCACCCTTCGTTGACCCAGTACTTC
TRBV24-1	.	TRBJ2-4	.	CATSDSKPGPFGKNIQYF	TGTGCCACCAGTGATTCTAAACCGGGACCCTTCGGCAAAAACATTCAGTACTTC
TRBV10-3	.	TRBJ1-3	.	CAISLDSHGNTIYF	TGTGCCATCAGCTTAGACAGCCATGGAAACACCATATATTTT
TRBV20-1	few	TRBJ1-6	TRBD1	CSARRQGADSPLHF	TGCAGTGCTAGACGACAGGGGGCGGATTCACCCCTCCACTTT
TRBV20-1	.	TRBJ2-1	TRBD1	CSAPGTGVTNEQFF	TGCAGTGCTCCCGGGACAGGGGTTACCAATGAGCAGTTCTTC
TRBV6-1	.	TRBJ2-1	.	CASGVSFYEQFF	TGTGCCAGCGGGGTATCATTCTATGAGCAGTTCTTC
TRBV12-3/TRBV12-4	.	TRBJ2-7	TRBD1	CASSLAGQGHYEQYF	TGTGCCAGCAGTTTGGCGGGACAGGGGCACTACGAGCAGTACTTC
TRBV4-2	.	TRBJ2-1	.	CASSQDSLREFF	TGTGCCAGCAGCCAAGATAGTTTACGGGAGTTCTTC
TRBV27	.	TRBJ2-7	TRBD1	CASSLSQTGIPFYEQYF	TGTGCCAGCAGTTTATCCCAGACAGGGATTCCTTTCTACGAGCAGTACTTC
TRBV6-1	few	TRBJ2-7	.	CASRAPDRLSEQYF	TGTGCCAGCAGGGCCCCCGACAGATTAAGCGAGCAGTACTTC
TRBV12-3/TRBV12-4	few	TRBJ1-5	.	CASKRHINSNQPQHF	TGTGCCAGCAAACGGCACATAAATAGCAATCAGCCCCAGCATTTT
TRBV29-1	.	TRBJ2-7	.	CSVTGLPGNYEQYF	TGCAGCGTGACGGGACTGCCAGGGAACTACGAGCAGTACTTC
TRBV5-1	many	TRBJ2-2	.	CASSFSGNTGELFF	TGCGCCAGCAGCTTTTCCGGGAACACCGGGGAGCTGTTTTTT
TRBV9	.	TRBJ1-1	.	CASSGRLTNTEAFF	TGTGCCAGCAGCGGGCGCCTGACGAACACTGAAGCTTTCTTT
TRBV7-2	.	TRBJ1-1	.	CASSLYSGFNTEAFF	TGTGCCAGCAGCTTATACTCGGGGTTCAACACTGAAGCTTTCTTT
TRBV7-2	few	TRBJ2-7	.	CASSLDMGGFYEQYF	TGTGCCAGCAGCTTAGACATGGGGGGTTTCTACGAGCAGTACTTC
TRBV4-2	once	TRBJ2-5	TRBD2	CASSQEASGGGGETQYF	TGTGCCAGCAGCCAAGAGGCTAGCGGGGGCGGGGGGGAGACCCAGTACTTC
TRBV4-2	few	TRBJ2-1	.	CASSQETARSSYNEQFF	TGTGCCAGCAGCCAAGAGACAGCGCGTAGCTCCTACAATGAGCAGTTCTTC
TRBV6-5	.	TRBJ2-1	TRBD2	CASSYGGGRMNEQFF	TGTGCCAGCAGTTACGGGGGCGGGAGGATGAATGAGCAGTTCTTC
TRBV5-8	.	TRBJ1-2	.	CASRLEGNYGYTF	TGTGCCAGCAGACTGGAGGGCAACTATGGCTACACCTTC
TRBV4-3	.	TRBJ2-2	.	CASSQGPLNTGELFF	TGCGCCAGCAGCCAAGGTCCCTTGAACACCGGGGAGCTGTTTTTT
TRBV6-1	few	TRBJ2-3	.	CASSDRVGRTDTQYF	TGTGCCAGCAGTGACAGGGTTGGGCGAACAGATACGCAGTATTTT
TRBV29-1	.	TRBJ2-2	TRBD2	CSVSRRLAGSNTGELFF	TGCAGCGTCTCCCGCAGACTAGCGGGGTCGAACACCGGGGAGCTGTTTTTT
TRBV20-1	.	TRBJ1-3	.	CSVKREGGSGNTIYF	TGCAGTGTCAAGCGGGAGGGAGGTTCTGGAAACACCATATATTTT
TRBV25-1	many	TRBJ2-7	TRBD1	CASSGLTGYEQYF	TGTGCCAGCAGTGGCTTGACAGGGTACGAGCAGTACTTC
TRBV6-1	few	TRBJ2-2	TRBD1	CASNFRDRGANTGELFF	TGTGCCAGTAACTTCCGGGACAGGGGCGCGAACACCGGGGAGCTGTTTTTT
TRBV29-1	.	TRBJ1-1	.	CSVEDLGQGGYSEAFF	TGCAGCGTTGAAGATCTTGGGCAGGGCGGGTATAGTGAAGCTTTCTTT
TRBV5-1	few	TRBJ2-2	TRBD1	CASSLGTGTTTGELFF	TGCGCCAGCAGCTTGGGGACAGGGACGACCACCGGGGAGCTGTTTTTT
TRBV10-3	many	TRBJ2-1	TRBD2	CAIGPGGPYNEQFF	TGTGCCATCGGGCCGGGAGGGCCCTACAATGAGCAGTTCTTC
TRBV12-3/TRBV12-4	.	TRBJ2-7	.	CASSVRGTLGEQYF	TGTGCCAGCAGTGTCCGGGGTACTCTGGGCGAGCAGTACTTC
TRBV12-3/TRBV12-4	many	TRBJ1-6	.	CASTRETGISPLHF	TGTGCCAGCACCCGAGAAACAGGGATTTCACCCCTCCACTTT
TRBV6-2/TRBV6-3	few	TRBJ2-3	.	CASSYFMGRAVTDTQYF	TGTGCCAGCAGTTACTTTATGGGACGGGCCGTCACAGATACGCAGTATTTT
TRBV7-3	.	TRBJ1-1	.	CASSLWSGTPTEAFF	TGTGCCAGCAGCTTATGGAGTGGCACACCTACTGAAGCTTTCTTT
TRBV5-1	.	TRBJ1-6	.	CASSLTWGSPLHF	TGCGCCAGCAGCTTGACTTGGGGTTCACCCCTCCACTTT
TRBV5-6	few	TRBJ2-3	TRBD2	CASSLPLAGVTDTQYF	TGTGCCAGCAGCTTACCGCTAGCGGGGGTGACAGATACGCAGTATTTT
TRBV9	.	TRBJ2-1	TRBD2	CASSIAPGLVTNEQFF	TGTGCCAGCAGCATAGCCCCGGGACTAGTTACCAATGAGCAGTTCTTC
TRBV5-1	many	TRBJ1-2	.	CASSLDVRGLYGYTF	TGCGCCAGCAGCTTGGATGTCAGGGGCCTCTATGGCTACACCTTC
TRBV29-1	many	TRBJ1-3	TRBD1	CSARREGQGPGNTIYF	TGCAGCGCACGACGAGAGGGACAGGGACCTGGAAACACCATATATTTT
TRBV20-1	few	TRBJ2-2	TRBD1	CSARPGPGQGARGGELFF	TGCAGTGCTAGACCCGGCCCGGGACAGGGGGCTCGGGGCGGGGAGCTGTTTTTT
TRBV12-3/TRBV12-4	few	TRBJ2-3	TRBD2	CASSLGGFTADTQYF	TGTGCCAGCAGTTTGGGGGGGTTCACTGCAGATACGCAGTATTTT
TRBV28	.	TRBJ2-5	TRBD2	CASSLVTSGGRLQETQYF	TGTGCCAGCAGTTTGGTGACTAGCGGGGGGCGCTTACAAGAGACCCAGTACTTC
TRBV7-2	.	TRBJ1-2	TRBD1	CASSPGQGFGGYTF	TGTGCCAGCAGCCCCGGACAGGGTTTCGGTGGCTACACCTTC